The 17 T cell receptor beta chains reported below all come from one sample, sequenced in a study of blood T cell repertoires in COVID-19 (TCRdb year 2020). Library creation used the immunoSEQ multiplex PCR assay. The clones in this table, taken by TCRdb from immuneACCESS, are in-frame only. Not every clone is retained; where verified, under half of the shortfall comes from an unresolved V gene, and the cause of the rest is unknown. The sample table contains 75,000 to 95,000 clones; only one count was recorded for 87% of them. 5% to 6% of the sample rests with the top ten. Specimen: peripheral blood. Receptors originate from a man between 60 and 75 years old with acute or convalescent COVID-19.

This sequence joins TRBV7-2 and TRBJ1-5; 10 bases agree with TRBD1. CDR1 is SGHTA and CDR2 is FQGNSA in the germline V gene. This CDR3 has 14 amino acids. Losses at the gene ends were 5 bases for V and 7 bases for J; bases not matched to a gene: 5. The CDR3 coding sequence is TGTGCCAGCAGCCCCGGGACAGGGGTCCAGCCCCAGCATTTT. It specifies CASSPGTGVQPQHF.

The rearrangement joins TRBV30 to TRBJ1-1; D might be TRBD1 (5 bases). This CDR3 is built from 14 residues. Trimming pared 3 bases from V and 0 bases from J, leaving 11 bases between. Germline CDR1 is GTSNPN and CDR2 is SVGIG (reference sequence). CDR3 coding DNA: TGTGCCTGGAGGGAAGGGGTCGTGAACACTGAAGCTTTCTTT. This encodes CAWREGVVNTEAFF.

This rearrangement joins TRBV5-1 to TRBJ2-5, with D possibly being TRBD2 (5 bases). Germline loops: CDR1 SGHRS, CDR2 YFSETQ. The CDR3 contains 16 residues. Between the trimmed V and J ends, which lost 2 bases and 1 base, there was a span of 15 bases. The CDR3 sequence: CASSFVAGNIQETQYF. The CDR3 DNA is TGCGCCAGCAGCTTTGTCGCGGGTAATATCCAAGAGACCCAGTACTTC.

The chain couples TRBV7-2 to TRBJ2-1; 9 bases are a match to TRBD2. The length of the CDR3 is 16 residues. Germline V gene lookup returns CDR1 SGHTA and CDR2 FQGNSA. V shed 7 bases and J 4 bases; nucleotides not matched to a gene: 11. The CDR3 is CASTSPAGGLYNEQFF. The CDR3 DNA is TGTGCCAGCACCTCGCCAGCGGGGGGCCTATACAATGAGCAGTTCTTC.

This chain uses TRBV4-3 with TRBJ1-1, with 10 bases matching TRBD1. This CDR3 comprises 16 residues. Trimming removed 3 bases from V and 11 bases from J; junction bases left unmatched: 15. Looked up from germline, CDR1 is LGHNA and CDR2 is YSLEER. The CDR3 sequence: CASSQTGGETLSGAFF. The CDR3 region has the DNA TGCGCCAGCAGCCAGACAGGGGGCGAGACGCTTTCCGGGGCTTTCTTT.

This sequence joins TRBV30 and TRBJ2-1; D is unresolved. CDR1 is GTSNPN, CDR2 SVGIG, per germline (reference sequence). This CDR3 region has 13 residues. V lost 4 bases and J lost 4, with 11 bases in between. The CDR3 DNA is TGTGCCTGGAACCAAAACTTGTACAATGAGCAGTTCTTC. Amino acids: CAWNQNLYNEQFF.

The CDR3 spells CASSPSMSEKLFF. The DNA for the CDR3 is TGTGCCAGCAGCCCTTCGATGAGTGAAAAACTGTTTTTT. The gene calls are TRBV9 and TRBJ1-4; D gene ambiguous. Germline V gene lookup returns CDR1 SGDLS and CDR2 YYNGEE. The CDR3 consists of 13 residues. Trimming cost V 4 bases and J 7 bases, with 11 bases left between them.

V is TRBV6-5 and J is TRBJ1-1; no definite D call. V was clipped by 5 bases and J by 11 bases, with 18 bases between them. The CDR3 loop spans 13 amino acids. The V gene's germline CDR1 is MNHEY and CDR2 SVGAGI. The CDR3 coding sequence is TGTGCCAGCAGTAAGTACAGAGCCCGGAGGGCTTTCTTT. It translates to CASSKYRARRAFF.

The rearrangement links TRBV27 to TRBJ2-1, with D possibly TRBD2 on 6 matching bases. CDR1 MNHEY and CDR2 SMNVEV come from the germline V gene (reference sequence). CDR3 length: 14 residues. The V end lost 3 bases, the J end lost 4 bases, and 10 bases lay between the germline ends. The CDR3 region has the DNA TGTGCCAGCAGTTTGGGCGGAGGGTACAATGAGCAGTTCTTC. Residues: CASSLGGGYNEQFF.

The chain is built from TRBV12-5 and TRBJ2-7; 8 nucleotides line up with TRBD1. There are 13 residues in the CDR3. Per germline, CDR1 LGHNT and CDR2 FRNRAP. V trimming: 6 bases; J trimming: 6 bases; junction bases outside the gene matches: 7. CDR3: CASGSTTGAEQYF. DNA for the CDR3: TGTGCTAGTGGCAGTACGACAGGGGCCGAGCAGTACTTC.

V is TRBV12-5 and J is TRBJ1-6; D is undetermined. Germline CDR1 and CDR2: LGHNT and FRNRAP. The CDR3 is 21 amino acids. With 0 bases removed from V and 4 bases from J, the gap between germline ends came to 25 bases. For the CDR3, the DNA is TGTGCTAGTGGTTTGGTCCGGGTGGGATGGCAGGAGGGTCTTTATAATTCACCCCTCCACTTT. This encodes CASGLVRVGWQEGLYNSPLHF.

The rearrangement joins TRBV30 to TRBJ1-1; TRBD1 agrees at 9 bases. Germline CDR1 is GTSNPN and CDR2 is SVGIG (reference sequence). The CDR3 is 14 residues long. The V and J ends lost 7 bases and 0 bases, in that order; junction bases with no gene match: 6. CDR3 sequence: CAFSTGGMNTEAFF. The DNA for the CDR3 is TGTGCCTTTTCCACAGGGGGCATGAACACTGAAGCTTTCTTT.

CDR3 nucleotide sequence: TGTGCCAGCAACCGGGGGGATGAGACCCAGTACTTC. Amino acid sequence: CASNRGDETQYF. The chain employs TRBV2 and TRBJ2-5; TRBD2 matches at 7 bases. The V gene end was trimmed by 7 bases and the J gene end by 5 bases; junction bases not matched to a gene: 4. The CDR3 totals 12 residues. Germline CDR1 SNHLY, CDR2 FYNNEI. Full variable domain (rest looked up from reference TRBV2 and TRBJ2-5): EPEVTQTPSHQVTQMGQEVILRCVPISNHLYFYWYRQILGQKVEFLVSFYNNEISEKSEIFDDQFSVERPDGSNFTLKIRSTKLEDSAMYFCASNRGDETQYFGPGTRLLVL.

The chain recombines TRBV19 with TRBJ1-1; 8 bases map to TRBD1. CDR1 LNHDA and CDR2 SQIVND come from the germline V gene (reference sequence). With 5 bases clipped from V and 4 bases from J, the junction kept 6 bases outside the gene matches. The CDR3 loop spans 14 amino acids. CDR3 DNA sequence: TGTGCCAGTAGTCCCCAGGGGGCAGGCACTGAAGCTTTCTTT. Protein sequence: CASSPQGAGTEAFF.

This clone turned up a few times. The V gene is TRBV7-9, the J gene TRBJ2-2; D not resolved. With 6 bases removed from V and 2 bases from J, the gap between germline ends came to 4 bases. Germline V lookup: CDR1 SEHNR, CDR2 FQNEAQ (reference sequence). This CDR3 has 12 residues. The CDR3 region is CASRSNTGELFF. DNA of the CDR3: TGTGCCAGCAGGTCAAACACCGGGGAGCTGTTTTTT.

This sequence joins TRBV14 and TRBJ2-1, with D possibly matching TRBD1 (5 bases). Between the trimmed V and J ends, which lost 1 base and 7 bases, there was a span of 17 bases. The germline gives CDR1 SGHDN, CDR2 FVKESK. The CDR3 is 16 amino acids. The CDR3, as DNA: TGTGCCAGCAGCCAAGGTCCAGGGCAGAGAGTGAATGAGCAGTTCTTC. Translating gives CASSQGPGQRVNEQFF.

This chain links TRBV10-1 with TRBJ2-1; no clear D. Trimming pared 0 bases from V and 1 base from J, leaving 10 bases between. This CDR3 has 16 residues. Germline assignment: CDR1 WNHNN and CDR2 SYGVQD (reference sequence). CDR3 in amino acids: CASSESALGSYNEQFF. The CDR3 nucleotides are TGCGCCAGCAGTGAGTCAGCCCTAGGTTCCTACAATGAGCAGTTCTTC.